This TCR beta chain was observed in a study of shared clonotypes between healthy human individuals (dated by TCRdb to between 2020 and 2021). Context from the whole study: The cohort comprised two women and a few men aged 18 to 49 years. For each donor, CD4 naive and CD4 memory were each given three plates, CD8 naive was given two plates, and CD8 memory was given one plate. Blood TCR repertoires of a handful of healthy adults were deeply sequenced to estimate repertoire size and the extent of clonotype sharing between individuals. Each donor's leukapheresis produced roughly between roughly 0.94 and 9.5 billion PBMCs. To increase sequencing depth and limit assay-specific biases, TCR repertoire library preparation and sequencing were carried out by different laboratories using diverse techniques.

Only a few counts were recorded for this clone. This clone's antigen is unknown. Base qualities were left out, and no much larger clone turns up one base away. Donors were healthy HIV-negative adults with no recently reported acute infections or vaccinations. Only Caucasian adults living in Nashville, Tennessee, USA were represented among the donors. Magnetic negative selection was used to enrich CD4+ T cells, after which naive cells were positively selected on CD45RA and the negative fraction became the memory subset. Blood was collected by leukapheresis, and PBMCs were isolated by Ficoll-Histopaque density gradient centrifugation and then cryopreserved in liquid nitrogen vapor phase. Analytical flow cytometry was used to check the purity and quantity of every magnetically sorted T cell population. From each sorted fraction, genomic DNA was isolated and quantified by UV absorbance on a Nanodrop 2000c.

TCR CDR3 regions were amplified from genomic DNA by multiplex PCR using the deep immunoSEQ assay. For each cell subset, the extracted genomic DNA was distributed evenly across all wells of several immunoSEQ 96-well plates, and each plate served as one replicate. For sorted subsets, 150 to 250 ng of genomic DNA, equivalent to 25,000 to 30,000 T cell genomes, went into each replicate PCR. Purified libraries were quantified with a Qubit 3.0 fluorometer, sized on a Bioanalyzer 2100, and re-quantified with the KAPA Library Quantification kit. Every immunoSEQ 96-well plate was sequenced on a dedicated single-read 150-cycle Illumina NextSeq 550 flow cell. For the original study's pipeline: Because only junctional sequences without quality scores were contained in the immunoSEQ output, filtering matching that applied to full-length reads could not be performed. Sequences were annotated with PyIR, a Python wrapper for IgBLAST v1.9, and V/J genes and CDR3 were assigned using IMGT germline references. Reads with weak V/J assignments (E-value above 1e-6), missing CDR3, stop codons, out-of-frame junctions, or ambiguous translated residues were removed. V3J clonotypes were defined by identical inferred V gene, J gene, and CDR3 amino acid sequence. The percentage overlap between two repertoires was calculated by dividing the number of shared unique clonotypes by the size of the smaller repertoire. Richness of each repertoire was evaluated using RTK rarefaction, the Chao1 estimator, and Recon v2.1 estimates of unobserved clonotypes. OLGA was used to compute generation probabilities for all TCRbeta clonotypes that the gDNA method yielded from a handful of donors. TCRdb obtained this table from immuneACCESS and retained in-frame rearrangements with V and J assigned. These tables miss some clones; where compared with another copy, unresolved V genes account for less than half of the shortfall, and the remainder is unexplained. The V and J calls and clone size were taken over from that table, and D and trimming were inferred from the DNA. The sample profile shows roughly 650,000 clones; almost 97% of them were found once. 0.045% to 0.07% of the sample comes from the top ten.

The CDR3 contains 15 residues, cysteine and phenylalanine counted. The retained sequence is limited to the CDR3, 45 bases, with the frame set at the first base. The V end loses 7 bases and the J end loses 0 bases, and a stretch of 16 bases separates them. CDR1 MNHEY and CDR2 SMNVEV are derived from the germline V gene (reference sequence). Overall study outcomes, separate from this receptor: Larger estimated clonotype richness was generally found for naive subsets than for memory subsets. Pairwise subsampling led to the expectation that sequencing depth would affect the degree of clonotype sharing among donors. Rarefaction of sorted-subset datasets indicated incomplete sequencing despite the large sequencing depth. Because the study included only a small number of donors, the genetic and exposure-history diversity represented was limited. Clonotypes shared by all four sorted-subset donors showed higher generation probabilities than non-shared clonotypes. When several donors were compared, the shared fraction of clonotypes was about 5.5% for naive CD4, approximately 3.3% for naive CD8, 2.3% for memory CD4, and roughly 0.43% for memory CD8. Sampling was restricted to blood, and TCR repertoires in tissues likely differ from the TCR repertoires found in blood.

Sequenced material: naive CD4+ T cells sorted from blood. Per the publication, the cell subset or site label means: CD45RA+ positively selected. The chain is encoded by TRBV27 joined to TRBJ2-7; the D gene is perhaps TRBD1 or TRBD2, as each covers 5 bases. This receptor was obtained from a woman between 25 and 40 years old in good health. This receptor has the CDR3 CASTLQAGSSYEQYF. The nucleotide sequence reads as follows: TGTGCCAGCACCCTCCAGGCAGGGAGCTCCTACGAGCAGTACTTC.